Following are 21 T cell receptor beta chains from one sample sequenced in a study of T cell changes during pregnancy in multiple sclerosis (dated by TCRdb to about 2019). The protocol used for the library was the immunoSEQ multiplex PCR assay. TCRdb took over this immuneACCESS table, retaining in-frame rearrangements with V and J assigned. Such tables are incomplete; in checked studies, under half of the missing clones stem from an unresolved V gene, and the remainder is unexplained. The sample yields 38,000 or so clones; about 94% were counted once. Of the sample, roughly 0.4% falls within the top ten clones. Sequencing used CD4+ T cells from peripheral blood mononuclear cells, obtained in the second trimester of pregnancy. These receptors were collected from a female donor with multiple sclerosis, enrolled in a pregnancy study.

The rearrangement joins TRBV18 to TRBJ1-3; the D gene is possibly TRBD1 (6 bases). The V and J ends lost 1 base and 8 bases respectively, with 12 bases between them. CDR3 length: 14 amino acids. Germline-derived CDR1 and CDR2 are KGHSH and LQKENI. CDR3 bases: TGTGCCAGCTCACCACTACAGGGTCGGGACACCATATATTTT. This codes for CASSPLQGRDTIYF.

The chain couples TRBV10-3 to TRBJ2-1, with TRBD2 matching over 14 bases. V dropped 6 bases and J dropped 5; count of bases not matched to a gene: 3. The V gene's germline CDR1 is ENHRY and CDR2 SYGVKD. The CDR3 is made up of 15 amino acids. Written as DNA, the CDR3 is TGTGCCATCAGACGGACTAGCGGGAGGAACAATGAGCAGTTCTTC. Translation: CAIRRTSGRNNEQFF.

V usage is TRBV23-1 and J usage is TRBJ2-4, with D possibly matching TRBD2 (6 bases). TRBV23-1 is identified as an open reading frame with a role that is uncertain. Between the trimmed V and J ends, which lost 2 bases and 11 bases, there was a span of 22 bases. The CDR3 is 16 amino acids. CDR3 DNA: TGCGCCAGCAGTCAACGTGGCAGGAGGGGAAAACGCGTTCAGTACTTC. Translating it yields CASSQRGRRGKRVQYF.

The chain is built from TRBV19 and TRBJ2-1; D perhaps matches TRBD2 (6 bases). The CDR3 contains 12 residues. With 3 bases removed from V and 7 bases from J, the gap between germline ends came to 7 bases. CDR1 LNHDA and CDR2 SQIVND come from the germline V gene (reference sequence). The CDR3 DNA reads as TGTGCCAGTAGTATTGGGAGGAATGAGCAGTTCTTC. It codes for CASSIGRNEQFF.

The V and J genes are TRBV6-6 and TRBJ1-4; 9 nucleotides agree with TRBD1. With V trimmed by 5 bases and J by 10 bases, 5 bases remained unmatched. The length of the CDR3 is 13 residues. CDR1 MNHNY and CDR2 SVGAGI come from the germline V gene (reference sequence). CDR3 nucleotide sequence: TGTGCCAGCAGTACAGGGGGCTTAGGAAAACTGTTTTTT. This codes for CASSTGGLGKLFF.

The table lists this clone with a count of one. The chain uses TRBV2 and TRBJ1-3; tentatively, D is TRBD1 (5 bases). The CDR3 loop spans 16 amino acids. CDR1 is SNHLY, CDR2 FYNNEI, per germline. The germline V and J ends were trimmed by 3 bases and 0 bases, with 12 bases remaining between them. The CDR3 is CASSDLGQTSGNTIYF. As DNA, the CDR3 is TGTGCCAGCAGTGACCTGGGGCAGACCTCTGGAAACACCATATATTTT.

V is TRBV4-3 and J is TRBJ2-7, with a tentative D call TRBD1 (5 bases). With 0 bases removed from V and 2 bases from J, the gap between germline ends came to 8 bases. Germline V gene data show CDR1 as LGHNA and CDR2 as YSLEER. This CDR3 has 14 residues. The CDR3 sequence: CASSQETGTYEQYF. The CDR3 coding sequence is TGCGCCAGCAGCCAAGAAACAGGTACCTACGAGCAGTACTTC.

The chain has TRBV15 and TRBJ2-1; 8 bases line up with TRBD2. Germline V gene lookup returns CDR1 LNHNV and CDR2 YYDKDF (reference sequence). The ends lost 6 bases at V and 5 bases at J; junction bases unmatched: 6. The CDR3 contains 14 residues. CDR3 in DNA: TGTGCCACCAGACGGGGGGGGGCTAACAATGAGCAGTTCTTC. The encoded protein is CATRRGGANNEQFF.

The rearrangement links TRBV6-5 to TRBJ2-7; 7 nucleotides line up with TRBD2. The junction had 7 bases not matched to a gene; V was cut back by 8 bases and J by 0 bases. The germline V gene has CDR1 MNHEY and CDR2 SVGAGI. The CDR3 runs to 14 residues. CDR3 sequence reads: CASRSGGSSYEQYF. In nucleotides, the CDR3 is TGTGCCAGCCGATCCGGGGGGAGCTCCTACGAGCAGTACTTC.

The chain uses TRBV5-1 and TRBJ1-2; 7 bases are shared with TRBD1. Looked up from germline, CDR1 is SGHRS and CDR2 is YFSETQ. V shed 3 bases and J 1 base; nucleotides not matched to a gene: 12. The CDR3 is 17 amino acids. CDR3 bases: TGCGCCAGCAGCTGGAACCTGGGACAGTGGGATAACTATGGCTACACCTTC. Its protein product is CASSWNLGQWDNYGYTF.

This rearrangement joins TRBV15 to TRBJ2-1, with D perhaps TRBD2 (6 bases). This CDR3 contains 14 residues. V dropped 0 bases and J dropped 15 bases, with 18 bases sitting between them. The germline CDR1 and CDR2 sequences are LNHNV and YYDKDF (reference sequence). The CDR3 DNA sequence: TGTGCCACCAGCAGAGAGGCCCGACTAGGTAGTCTGTTCTTC. Its translation: CATSREARLGSLFF.

The chain couples TRBV5-4 to TRBJ1-6; 7 nucleotides align to TRBD1. V lost 0 bases to trimming and J lost 7 bases; unmatched junction nucleotides: 4. This CDR3 spans 15 amino acids. The V gene's germline CDR1 is SGHNT and CDR2 YYREEE (reference sequence). CDR3 in amino acids: CASSLVQGTNSPLHF. The CDR3 nucleotides are TGTGCCAGCAGCTTGGTACAGGGGACGAATTCACCCCTCCACTTT.

The chain recombines TRBV7-9 with TRBJ1-1; 10 nucleotides line up with TRBD1. CDR3 length: 17 amino acids. Germline V gene lookup returns CDR1 SEHNR and CDR2 FQNEAQ (reference sequence). J was trimmed by 1 base and V by 4 bases; bases with no gene match: 9. CDR3: CASSSRDRGETNTEAFF. The CDR3 DNA reads TGTGCCAGCAGCTCGAGGGACAGGGGAGAGACGAACACTGAAGCTTTCTTT.

The genes are TRBV2 and TRBJ1-1; D ambiguous. This CDR3 comprises 13 residues. Trimming left V 7 bases short and J 1 base short, with 10 bases between. CDR1 is SNHLY and CDR2 is FYNNEI in the germline V gene. The CDR3 loop is CASTFGWNTEAFF. The CDR3 DNA is TGTGCCAGCACCTTCGGGTGGAACACTGAAGCTTTCTTT.

The chain recombines TRBV7-2 with TRBJ2-3, with 8 bases identical to TRBD2. The junction had 9 bases not matched to a gene; V was cut back by 2 bases and J by 5 bases. The germline CDR1 and CDR2 sequences are SGHTA and FQGNSA. The CDR3 spans 16 residues. The CDR3 protein is CASSLFGGALEDTQYF. The CDR3, as DNA: TGTGCCAGCAGCTTATTCGGGGGGGCCCTCGAAGATACGCAGTATTTT.

Notes on this clone: Different DNA sequences within this sample yield the same CDR3. The V and J genes are TRBV11-3 and TRBJ1-3; TRBD1 aligns across 8 bases. CDR3 length equals 15 residues. The junction had 7 bases not matched to a gene; V was cut back by 5 bases and J by 4 bases. Germline V lookup: CDR1 SGHNT, CDR2 YENEEA. The CDR3 region has the DNA TGTGCCAGCAGCCCCGGACAGGGACCCGGAAACACCATATATTTT. It specifies CASSPGQGPGNTIYF.

The V and J genes are TRBV28 and TRBJ1-4; D possibly corresponds to TRBD1 (6 bases). CDR1 and CDR2 (germline): MDHEN, SYDVKM. The CDR3 contains 12 residues. V was clipped by 6 bases and J by 10 bases, with 12 bases between them. In nucleotides, the CDR3 is TGTGCCAGCAGGGGCAGGACAGTAAAACTGTTTTTT. Its translation is CASRGRTVKLFF.

The V gene is TRBV18, the J gene TRBJ1-4; TRBD1 aligns across 8 bases. Germline V gives CDR1 KGHSH, CDR2 LQKENI. The V gene end was trimmed by 6 bases and the J gene end by 8 bases; junction bases not matched to a gene: 8. There are 14 residues in the CDR3. The CDR3 is CASSVGQVGEKLFF. The CDR3 coding sequence is TGTGCCAGCTCGGTGGGACAGGTGGGAGAAAAACTGTTTTTT. Drawing the rest from reference TRBV18 and TRBJ1-4, the complete variable domain is NAGVMQNPRHLVRRRGQEARLRCSPMKGHSHVYWYRQLPEEGLKFMVYLQKENIIDESGMPKERFSAEFPKEGPSILRIQQVVRGDSAAYFCASSVGQVGEKLFFGSGTQLSVL.

Here the CDR3 reads CASSLIGQNTEAFF. The CDR3 nucleotides read TGTGCCAGCAGCTTAATAGGACAGAACACTGAAGCTTTCTTT. J is TRBJ1-1 and V is TRBV7-6; possible D gene TRBD1, 5 bases. Trimming left V 2 bases short and J 1 base short, with 8 bases between. The CDR3 sequence is 14 residues long. The germline V gene has CDR1 SGHVS and CDR2 FNYEAQ.

The gene calls are TRBV14 and TRBJ2-3; D not certain. Trimming pared 4 bases from V and 3 bases from J, leaving 8 bases between. The CDR3 runs 13 residues. Germline assignment: CDR1 SGHDN and CDR2 FVKESK. CDR3 in DNA: TGTGCCAGCAGCCTAACCCTAACAGATACGCAGTATTTT. The encoded protein is CASSLTLTDTQYF.

The chain links TRBV6-5 to TRBJ1-2; TRBD1 is a possible D gene (6 bases). CDR1 and CDR2 from the germline V gene are MNHEY and SVGAGI. The ends were cut back, 6 bases at V and 8 bases at J, with 13 bases in the middle. The CDR3 totals 12 residues. The CDR3 loop is CASRRTESGYTF. CDR3 DNA: TGTGCCAGCAGGCGGACAGAGTCAGGCTACACCTTC.